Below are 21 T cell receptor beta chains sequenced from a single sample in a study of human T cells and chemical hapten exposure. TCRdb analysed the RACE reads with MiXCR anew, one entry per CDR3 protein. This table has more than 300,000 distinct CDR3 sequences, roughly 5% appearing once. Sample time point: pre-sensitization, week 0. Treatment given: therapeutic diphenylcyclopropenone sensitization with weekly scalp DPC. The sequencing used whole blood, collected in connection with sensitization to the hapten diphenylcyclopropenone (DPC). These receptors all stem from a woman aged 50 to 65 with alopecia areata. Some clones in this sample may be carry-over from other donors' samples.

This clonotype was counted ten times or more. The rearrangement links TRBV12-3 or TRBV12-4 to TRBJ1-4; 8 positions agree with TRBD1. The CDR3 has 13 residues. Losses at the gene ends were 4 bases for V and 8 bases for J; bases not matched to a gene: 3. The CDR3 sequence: CASSSRTGEKLFF. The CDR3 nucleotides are TGTGCCAGCAGTTCCAGGACAGGGGAAAAACTGTTTTTT.

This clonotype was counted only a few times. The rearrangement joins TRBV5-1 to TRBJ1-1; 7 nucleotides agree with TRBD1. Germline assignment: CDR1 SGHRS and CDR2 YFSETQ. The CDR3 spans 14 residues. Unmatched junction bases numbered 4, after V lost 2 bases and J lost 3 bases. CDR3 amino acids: CASSFSQGDTEAFF. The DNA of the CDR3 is TGCGCCAGCAGCTTTAGTCAGGGGGACACTGAAGCTTTCTTT.

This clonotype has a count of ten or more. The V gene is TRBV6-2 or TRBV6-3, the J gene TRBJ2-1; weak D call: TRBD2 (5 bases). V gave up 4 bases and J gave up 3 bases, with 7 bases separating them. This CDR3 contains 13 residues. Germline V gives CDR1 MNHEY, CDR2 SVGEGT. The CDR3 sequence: CASSSRDYNEQFF. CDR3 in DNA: TGTGCCAGCAGTTCGAGGGACTACAATGAGCAGTTCTTC.

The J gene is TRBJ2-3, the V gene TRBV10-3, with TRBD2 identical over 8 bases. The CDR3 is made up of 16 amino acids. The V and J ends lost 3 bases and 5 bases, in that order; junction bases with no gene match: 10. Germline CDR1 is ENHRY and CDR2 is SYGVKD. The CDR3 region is CAISDSSGRIGDTQYF. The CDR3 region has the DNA TGTGCCATCAGTGATTCCAGCGGGAGAATTGGAGATACGCAGTATTTT.

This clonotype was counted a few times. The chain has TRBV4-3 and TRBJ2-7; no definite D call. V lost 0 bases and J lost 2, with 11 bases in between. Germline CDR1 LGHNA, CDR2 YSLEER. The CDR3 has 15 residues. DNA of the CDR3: TGCGCCAGCAGCCAAGAGACTTCGCAGACCTACGAGCAGTACTTC. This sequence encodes CASSQETSQTYEQYF.

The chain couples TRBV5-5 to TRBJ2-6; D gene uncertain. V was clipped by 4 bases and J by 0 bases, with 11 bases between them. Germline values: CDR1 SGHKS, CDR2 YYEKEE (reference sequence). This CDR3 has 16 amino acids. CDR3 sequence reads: CASSPAVFSGANVLTF. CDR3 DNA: TGTGCCAGCAGCCCGGCGGTCTTCTCTGGGGCCAACGTCCTGACTTTC.

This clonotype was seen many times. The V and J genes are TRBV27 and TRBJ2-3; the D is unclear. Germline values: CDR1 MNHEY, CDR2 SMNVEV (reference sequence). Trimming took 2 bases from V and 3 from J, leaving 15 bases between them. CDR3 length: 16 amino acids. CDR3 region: CASSLVRLPKTDTQYF. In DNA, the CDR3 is TGTGCCAGCAGTTTAGTGCGGCTCCCTAAAACAGATACGCAGTATTTT.

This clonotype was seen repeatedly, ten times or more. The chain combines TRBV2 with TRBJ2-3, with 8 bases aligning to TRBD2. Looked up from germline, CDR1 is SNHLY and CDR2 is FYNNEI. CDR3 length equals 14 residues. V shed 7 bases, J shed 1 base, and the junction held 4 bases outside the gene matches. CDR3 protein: CASTGGIGTDTQYF. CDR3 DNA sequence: TGTGCCAGCACGGGAGGGATCGGCACAGATACGCAGTATTTT.

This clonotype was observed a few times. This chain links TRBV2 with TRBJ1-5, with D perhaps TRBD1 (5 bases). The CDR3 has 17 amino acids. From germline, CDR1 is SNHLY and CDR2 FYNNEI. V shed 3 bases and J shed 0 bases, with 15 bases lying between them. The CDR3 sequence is CASSDSRVTDSNQPQHF. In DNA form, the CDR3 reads TGTGCCAGCAGTGATTCTAGGGTGACAGATAGCAATCAGCCCCAGCATTTT.

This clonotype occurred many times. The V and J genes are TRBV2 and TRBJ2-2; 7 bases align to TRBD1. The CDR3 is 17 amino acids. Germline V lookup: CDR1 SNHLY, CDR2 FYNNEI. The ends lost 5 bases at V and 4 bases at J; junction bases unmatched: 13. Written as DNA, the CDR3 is TGTGCCAGCAGTTATACCTCGACAGGGCGAGGCACCGGGGAGCTGTTTTTT. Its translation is CASSYTSTGRGTGELFF.

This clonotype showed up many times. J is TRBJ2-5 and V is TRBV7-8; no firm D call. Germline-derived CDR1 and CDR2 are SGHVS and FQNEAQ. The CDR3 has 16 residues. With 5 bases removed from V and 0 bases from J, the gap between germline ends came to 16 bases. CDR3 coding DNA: TGTGCCAGCAGCCTACCCGGCCTGGGTAACCAAGAGACCCAGTACTTC. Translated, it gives CASSLPGLGNQETQYF.

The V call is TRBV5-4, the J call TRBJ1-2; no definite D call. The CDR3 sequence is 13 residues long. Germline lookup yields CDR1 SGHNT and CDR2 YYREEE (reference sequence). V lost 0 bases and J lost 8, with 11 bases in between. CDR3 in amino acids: CASSLERRTGYTF. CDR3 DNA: TGTGCCAGCAGCTTGGAGCGGCGGACCGGCTACACCTTC.

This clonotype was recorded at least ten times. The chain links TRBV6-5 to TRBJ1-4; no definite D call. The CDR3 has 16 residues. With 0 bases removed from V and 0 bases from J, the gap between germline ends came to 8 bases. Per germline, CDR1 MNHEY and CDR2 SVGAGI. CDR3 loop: CASSYSLGSTNEKLFF. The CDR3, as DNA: TGTGCCAGCAGTTACTCCCTGGGTTCAACTAATGAAAAACTGTTTTTT.

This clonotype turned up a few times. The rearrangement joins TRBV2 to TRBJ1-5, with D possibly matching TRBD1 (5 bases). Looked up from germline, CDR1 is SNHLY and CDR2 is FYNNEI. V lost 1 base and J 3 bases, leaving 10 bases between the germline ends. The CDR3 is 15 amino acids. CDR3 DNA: TGTGCCAGCAGTGAAGAGCAACAGGTCAATCAGCCCCAGCATTTT. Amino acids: CASSEEQQVNQPQHF. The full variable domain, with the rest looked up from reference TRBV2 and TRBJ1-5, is EPEVTQTPSHQVTQMGQEVILRCVPISNHLYFYWYRQILGQKVEFLVSFYNNEISEKSEIFDDQFSVERPDGSNFTLKIRSTKLEDSAMYFCASSEEQQVNQPQHFGDGTRLSIL.

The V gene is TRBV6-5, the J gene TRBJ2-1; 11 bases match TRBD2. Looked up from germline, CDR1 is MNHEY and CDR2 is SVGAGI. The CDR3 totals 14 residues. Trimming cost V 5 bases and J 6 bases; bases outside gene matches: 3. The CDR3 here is CASSISGRVNEQFF. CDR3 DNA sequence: TGTGCCAGCAGTATTAGCGGGAGGGTCAATGAGCAGTTCTTC.

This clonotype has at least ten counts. The CDR3 coding sequence is TGTGCCAGCAGCCAAGATCGCGGGAGCTCCTACAATGAGCAGTTCTTC. The encoded protein is CASSQDRGSSYNEQFF. The chain couples TRBV3-1 to TRBJ2-1; 7 bases fit TRBD2. The V and J ends lost 0 bases and 0 bases, in that order; junction bases with no gene match: 2. Germline V gene sequence: CDR1 LGHDT, CDR2 YNNKEL (reference sequence). The CDR3 spans 16 residues.

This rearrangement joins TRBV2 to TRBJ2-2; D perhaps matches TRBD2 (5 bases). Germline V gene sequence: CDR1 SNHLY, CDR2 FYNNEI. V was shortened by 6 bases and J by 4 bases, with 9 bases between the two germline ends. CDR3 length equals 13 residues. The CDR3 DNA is TGTGCCAGCAGGGTGCTAGCCACCGGGGAGCTGTTTTTT. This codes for CASRVLATGELFF.

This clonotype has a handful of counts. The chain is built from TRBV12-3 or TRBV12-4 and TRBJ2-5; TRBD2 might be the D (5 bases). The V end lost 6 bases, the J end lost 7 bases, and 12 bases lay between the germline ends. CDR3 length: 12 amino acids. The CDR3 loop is CASSRLRGTQYF. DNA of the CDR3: TGTGCCAGCAGCCGACTAAGAGGGACCCAGTACTTC.

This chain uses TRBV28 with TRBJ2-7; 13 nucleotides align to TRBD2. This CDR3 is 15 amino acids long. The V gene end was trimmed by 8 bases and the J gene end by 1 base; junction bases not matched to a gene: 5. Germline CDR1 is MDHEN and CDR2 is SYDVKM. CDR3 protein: CASAGGLAGSYEQYF. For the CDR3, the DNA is TGTGCCAGCGCCGGGGGACTAGCGGGATCCTACGAGCAGTACTTC. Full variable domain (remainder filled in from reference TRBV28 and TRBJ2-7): DVKVTQSSRYLVKRTGEKVFLECVQDMDHENMFWYRQDPGLGLRLIYFSYDVKMKEKGDIPEGYSVSREKKERFSLILESASTNQTSMYLCASAGGLAGSYEQYFGPGTRLTVT.

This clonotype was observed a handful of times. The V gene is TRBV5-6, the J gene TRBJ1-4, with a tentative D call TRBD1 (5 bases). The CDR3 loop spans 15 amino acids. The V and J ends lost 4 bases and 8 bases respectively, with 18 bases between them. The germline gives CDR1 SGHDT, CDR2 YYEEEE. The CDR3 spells CASSREYGGEEKLFF. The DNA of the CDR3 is TGTGCCAGCAGCCGAGAGTATGGGGGAGAAGAAAAACTGTTTTTT.

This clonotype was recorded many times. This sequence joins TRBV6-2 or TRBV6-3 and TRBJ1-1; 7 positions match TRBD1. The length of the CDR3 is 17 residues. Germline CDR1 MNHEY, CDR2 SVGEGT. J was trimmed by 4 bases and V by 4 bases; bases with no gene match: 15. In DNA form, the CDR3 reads TGTGCCAGCAGTTTAAAAGGAGGGGGCGCCGGGCCCACTGAAGCTTTCTTT. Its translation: CASSLKGGGAGPTEAFF.